The clone carrying this TCR beta chain has a handful of counts. Its antigen is unknown. This CDR3 contains 18 residues. CDR1 MDHEN and CDR2 SYDVKM come from the germline V gene. The ends lost 6 bases at V and 0 bases at J; junction bases unmatched: 6. TCRdb re-called the reads with MiXCR, one entry per CDR3 protein. The sample contains approximately 390,000 distinct CDR3 sequences, approximately 35% of which appear only once. The sample originates from a study of T cell repertoires in cytomegalovirus infection. The gene calls are TRBV28 and TRBJ2-1, with 15 bases identical to TRBD2. The sequence was obtained from a human donor in good health (CMV status not recorded). Some clones in this sample may be carry-over from other donors' samples. The specimen was cultured PBMCs, collected from culture after CMV antigen stimulation. CDR3: CASSVGLAGGGSYNEQFF. The CDR3 bases are TGTGCCAGCAGCGTCGGACTAGCGGGGGGGGGCTCCTACAATGAGCAGTTCTTC.